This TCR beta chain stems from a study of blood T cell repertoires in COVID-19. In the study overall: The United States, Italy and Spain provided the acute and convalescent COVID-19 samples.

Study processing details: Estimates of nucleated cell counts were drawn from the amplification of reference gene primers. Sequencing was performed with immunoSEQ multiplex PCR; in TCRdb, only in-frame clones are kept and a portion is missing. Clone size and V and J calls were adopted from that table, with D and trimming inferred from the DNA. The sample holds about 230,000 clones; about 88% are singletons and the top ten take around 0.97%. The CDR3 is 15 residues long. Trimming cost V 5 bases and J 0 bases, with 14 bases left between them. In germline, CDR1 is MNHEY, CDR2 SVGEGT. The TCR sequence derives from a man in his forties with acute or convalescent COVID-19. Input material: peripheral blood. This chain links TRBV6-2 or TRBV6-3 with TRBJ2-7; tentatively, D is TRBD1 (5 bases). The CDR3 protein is CASSQGWASSYEQYF. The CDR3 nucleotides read TGTGCCAGCAGTCAGGGATGGGCAAGCTCCTACGAGCAGTACTTC.